Listed here are 10 T cell receptor beta chains from one sample, sequenced in a study of post-analysis software for immune sequencing data. General observations from the study: TRBV5-6, TRBV5-1 and TRBV20-1 belonged to a set of about five TRBV segments that were more frequent in patients than controls.

Their antigen targets remain unknown. Unique molecular identifiers had been added to the TCR beta cDNA libraries. Each CDR3 protein is one row after TCRdb ran MiXCR on the PCR reads. The sample lists 350,000 to 500,000 distinct CDR3 sequences, approximately 39% occurring once. Sequencing was done on a sample of blood. The receptors were gathered from a girl aged 2 to 10 with multiple sclerosis.

Remarks on this clonotype: Germline and junction disagree at one end, which may indicate a read error. The chain combines TRBV25-1 with TRBJ1-2; 7 positions match TRBD1. The CDR3 has 14 residues. Germline values: CDR1 MGHDK, CDR2 SYGVNS. The CDR3 coding sequence is TGTGCCAGCAGTGAGGCAGGGGGGAGAAATGGGTACACCTTC. This codes for CASSEAGGRNGYTF.

Only a few counts were recorded for this clonotype. The chain couples TRBV7-9 to TRBJ2-7, with 7 bases matching TRBD1. Germline V gives CDR1 SEHNR, CDR2 FQNEAQ (reference sequence). This CDR3 contains 16 residues. After removal of 2 bases from V and 5 bases from J, the junction contained 12 bases not matched to a gene. The CDR3 protein is CASSLPKTGVLNEQYF. DNA of the CDR3: TGTGCCAGCAGCTTACCCAAAACAGGGGTTCTCAACGAGCAGTACTTC.

The chain is built from TRBV7-2 and TRBJ1-1; D might be TRBD1 (5 bases). Trimming removed 5 bases at V and 5 bases at J, with 15 bases between. The CDR3 totals 14 residues. Germline-derived CDR1 and CDR2 are SGHTA and FQGNSA. Here the CDR3 DNA reads TGTGCCAGCAGCCCACAGGTATTGGGAACTGAAGCTTTCTTT. Its protein is CASSPQVLGTEAFF.

A remark on this clonotype: Germline and junction disagree at one end, which may indicate a read error. The CDR3 region is CASSYVLSTHTQYF. CDR3 bases: TGTGCCAGCAGCTATGTATTAAGCACACATACGCAGTATTTT. The rearrangement links TRBV7-2 to TRBJ2-3; no firm D call. Germline V gene lookup returns CDR1 SGHTA and CDR2 FQGNSA. The CDR3 loop spans 14 amino acids.

This clonotype was counted a few times. For the CDR3, the DNA is TGCAGTGCCAGCGGGACAATCATTGATCAGTACTTC. This encodes CSASGTIIDQYF. The gene calls are TRBV20-1 and TRBJ2-4, with D possibly being TRBD2 (7 bases). The CDR3 has 12 amino acids. Germline V gives CDR1 DFQATT, CDR2 SNEGSKA (reference sequence). Trimming took 6 bases from V and 12 from J, leaving 18 bases between them.

The chain links TRBV29-1 to TRBJ2-6; tentative D call: TRBD1 (6 bases). Looked up from germline, CDR1 is SQVTM and CDR2 is ANQGSEA. Trimming shortened V by 6 bases and J by 4 bases, and 13 bases separated the two germline ends. The CDR3 totals 14 residues. The CDR3 coding sequence is TGCAGCGTACCCCAGGGGACAGGGGCCAACGTCCTGACTTTC. Translating gives CSVPQGTGANVLTF. Full variable domain (remainder filled in from reference TRBV29-1 and TRBJ2-6): SAVISQKPSRDICQRGTSLTIQCQVDSQVTMMFWYRQQPGQSLTLIATANQGSEATYESGFVIDKFPISRPNLTFSTLTVSNMSPEDSSIYLCSVPQGTGANVLTFGAGSRLTVL.

This clonotype was seen at least ten times. This chain uses TRBV28 with TRBJ2-7; D unclear. V lost 3 bases, J lost 6 bases, and 9 bases lay in between. The CDR3 is 12 residues long. The germline CDR1 and CDR2 sequences are MDHEN and SYDVKM. CDR3 nucleotide sequence: TGTGCCAGCAGTTTCCGGGTGGGCGAGCAGTACTTC. This gives the protein CASSFRVGEQYF.

The rearrangement joins TRBV7-6 to TRBJ2-7; D may be TRBD2 (5 bases). The CDR3 has 15 amino acids. V lost 5 bases, J lost 2 bases, and 16 bases lay in between. The germline gives CDR1 SGHVS, CDR2 FNYEAQ. CDR3 sequence: CASSPRQEEAYEQYF. The CDR3 DNA follows: TGTGCCAGCAGCCCCCGGCAAGAGGAGGCCTACGAGCAGTACTTC.

This clonotype occurred many times. V gene TRBV5-1 combines with J gene TRBJ2-1, with D maybe TRBD1 (7 bases). CDR1 is SGHRS, CDR2 YFSETQ, per germline. This CDR3 region has 14 residues. Trimming stripped 3 bases from V and 4 bases from J, with 11 bases between. The CDR3: CASSSAGGYNEQFF. The CDR3 DNA follows: TGCGCCAGCAGCTCCGCAGGGGGGTACAATGAGCAGTTCTTC.

This clonotype has only a few counts. V usage is TRBV5-1 and J usage is TRBJ2-5; D unclear. TRBJ2-7 matches the DNA end more closely, so the J call is doubtful. The germline CDR1 and CDR2 sequences are SGHRS and YFSETQ. This CDR3 region has 14 residues. The CDR3 is CASSVFGPPGEQYF. Written as DNA, the CDR3 is TGCGCCAGCAGCGTCTTCGGACCCCCAGGCGAGCAGTACTTC.